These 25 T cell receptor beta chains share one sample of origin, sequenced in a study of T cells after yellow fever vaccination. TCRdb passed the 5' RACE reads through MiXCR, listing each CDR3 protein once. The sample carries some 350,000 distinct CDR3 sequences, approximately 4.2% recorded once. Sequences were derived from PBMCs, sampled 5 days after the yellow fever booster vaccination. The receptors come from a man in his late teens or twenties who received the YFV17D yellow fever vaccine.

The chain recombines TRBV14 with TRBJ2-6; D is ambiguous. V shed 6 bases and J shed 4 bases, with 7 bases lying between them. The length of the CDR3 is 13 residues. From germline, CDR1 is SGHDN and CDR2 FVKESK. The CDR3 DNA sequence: TGTGCCAGCAGGGGATGGGGGGCCAACGTCCTGACTTTC. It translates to CASRGWGANVLTF.

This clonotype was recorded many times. The CDR3 reads CASSFSLRGLKPGLAGGKYNEQFF. The CDR3 nucleotides are TGTGCCAGCAGCTTCTCCCTCAGGGGACTTAAGCCGGGACTAGCGGGGGGGAAATACAATGAGCAGTTCTTC. The chain carries TRBV11-2 and TRBJ2-1; 16 nucleotides align to TRBD2. V was clipped by 3 bases and J by 4 bases; unmatched bases: 24. There are 24 residues in the CDR3. Germline CDR1 SGHAT, CDR2 FQNNGV.

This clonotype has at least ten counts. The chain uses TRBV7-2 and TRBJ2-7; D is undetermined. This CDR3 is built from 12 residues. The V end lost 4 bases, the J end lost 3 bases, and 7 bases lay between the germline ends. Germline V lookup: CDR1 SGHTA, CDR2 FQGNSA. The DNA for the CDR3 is TGTGCCAGCAGCTCCGACGACTACGAGCAGTACGTC. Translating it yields CASSSDDYEQYV.

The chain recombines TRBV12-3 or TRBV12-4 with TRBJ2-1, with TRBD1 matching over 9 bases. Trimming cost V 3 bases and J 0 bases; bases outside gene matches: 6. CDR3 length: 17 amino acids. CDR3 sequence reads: CASSLGQGPYSYNEQFF. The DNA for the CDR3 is TGTGCCAGCAGTTTGGGACAGGGCCCCTACTCCTACAATGAGCAGTTCTTC.

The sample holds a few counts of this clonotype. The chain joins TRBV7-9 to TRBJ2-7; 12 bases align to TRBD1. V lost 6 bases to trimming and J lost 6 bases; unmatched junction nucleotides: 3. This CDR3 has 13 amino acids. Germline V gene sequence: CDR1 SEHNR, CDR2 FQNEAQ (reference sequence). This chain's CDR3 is CASRGTGGVEQYF. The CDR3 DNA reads TGTGCCAGCAGGGGGACAGGGGGCGTCGAGCAGTACTTC.

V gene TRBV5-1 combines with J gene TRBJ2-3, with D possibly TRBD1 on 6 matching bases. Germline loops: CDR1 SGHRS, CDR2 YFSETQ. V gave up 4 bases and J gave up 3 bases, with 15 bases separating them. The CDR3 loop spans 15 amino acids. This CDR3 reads CASSSQGSWTDTQYF. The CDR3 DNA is TGCGCCAGCAGCAGCCAGGGGAGTTGGACAGATACGCAGTATTTT.

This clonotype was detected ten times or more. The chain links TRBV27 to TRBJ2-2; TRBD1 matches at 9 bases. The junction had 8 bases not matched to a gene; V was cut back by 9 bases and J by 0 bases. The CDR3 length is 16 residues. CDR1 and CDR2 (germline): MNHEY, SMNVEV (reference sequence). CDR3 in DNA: TGTGCCAGGGGACAGGGCCTACACGCGAACACCGGGGAGCTGTTTTTT. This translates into CARGQGLHANTGELFF.

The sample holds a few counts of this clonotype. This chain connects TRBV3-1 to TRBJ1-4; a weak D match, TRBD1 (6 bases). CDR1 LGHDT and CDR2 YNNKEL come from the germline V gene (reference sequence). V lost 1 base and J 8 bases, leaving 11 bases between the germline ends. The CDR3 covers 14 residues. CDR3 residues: CASSQGDTMEKLFF. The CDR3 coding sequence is TGTGCCAGCAGCCAAGGGGACACAATGGAAAAACTGTTTTTT.

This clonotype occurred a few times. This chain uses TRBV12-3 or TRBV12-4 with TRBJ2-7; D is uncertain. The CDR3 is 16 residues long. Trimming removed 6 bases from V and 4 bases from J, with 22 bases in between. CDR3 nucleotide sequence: TGTGCCAGCAGCTCTAGACCGGGCACGATCCCTTACGAGCAGTACTTC. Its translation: CASSSRPGTIPYEQYF.

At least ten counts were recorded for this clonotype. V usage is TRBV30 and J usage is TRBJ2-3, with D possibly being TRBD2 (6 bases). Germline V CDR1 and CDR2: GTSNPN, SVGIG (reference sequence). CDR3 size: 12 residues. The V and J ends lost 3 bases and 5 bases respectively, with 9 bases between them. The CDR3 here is CAWRKGGDTQYF. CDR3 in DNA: TGTGCCTGGAGGAAGGGAGGAGATACGCAGTATTTT.

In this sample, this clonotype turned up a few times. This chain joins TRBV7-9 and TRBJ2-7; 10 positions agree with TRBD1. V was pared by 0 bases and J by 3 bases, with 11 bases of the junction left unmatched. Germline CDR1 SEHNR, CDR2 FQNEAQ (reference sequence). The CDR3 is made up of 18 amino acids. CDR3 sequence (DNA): TGTGCCAGCAGCTTAGCGCGGGGACTGGGACAGGGGCTCTACGAGCAGTACTTC. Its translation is CASSLARGLGQGLYEQYF. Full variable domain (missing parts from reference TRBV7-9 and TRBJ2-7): DTGVSQNPRHKITKRGQNVTFRCDPISEHNRLYWYRQTLGQGPEFLTYFQNEAQLEKSRLLSDRFSAERPKGSFSTLEIQRTEQGDSAMYLCASSLARGLGQGLYEQYFGPGTRLTVT.

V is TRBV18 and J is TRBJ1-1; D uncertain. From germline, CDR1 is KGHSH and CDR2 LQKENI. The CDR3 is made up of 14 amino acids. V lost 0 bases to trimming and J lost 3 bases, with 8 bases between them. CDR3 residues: CASSPPSVYTEAFF. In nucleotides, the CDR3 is TGTGCCAGCTCACCACCGTCGGTATACACTGAAGCTTTCTTT.

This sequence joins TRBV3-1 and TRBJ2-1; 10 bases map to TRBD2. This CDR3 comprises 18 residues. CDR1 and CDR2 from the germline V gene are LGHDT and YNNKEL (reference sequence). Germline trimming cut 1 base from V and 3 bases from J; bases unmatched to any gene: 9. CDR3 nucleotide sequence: TGTGCCAGCAGCCAAGTGCCCAGCGGGGGGGCGGTCTACAATGAGCAGTTCTTC. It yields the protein CASSQVPSGGAVYNEQFF.

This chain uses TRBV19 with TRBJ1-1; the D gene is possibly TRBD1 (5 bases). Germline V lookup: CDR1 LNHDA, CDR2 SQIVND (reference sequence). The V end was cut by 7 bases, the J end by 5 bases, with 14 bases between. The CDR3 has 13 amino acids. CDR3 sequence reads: CASTHGGGTEAFF. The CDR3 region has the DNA TGTGCCAGTACCCACGGGGGTGGGACTGAAGCTTTCTTT.

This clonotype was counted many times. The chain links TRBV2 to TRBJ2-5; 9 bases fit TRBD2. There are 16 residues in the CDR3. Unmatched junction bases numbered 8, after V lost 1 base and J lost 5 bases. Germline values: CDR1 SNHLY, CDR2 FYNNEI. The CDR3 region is CASSEGLAGTRETQYF. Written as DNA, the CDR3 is TGTGCCAGCAGTGAAGGCCTAGCGGGGACCCGGGAGACCCAGTACTTC.

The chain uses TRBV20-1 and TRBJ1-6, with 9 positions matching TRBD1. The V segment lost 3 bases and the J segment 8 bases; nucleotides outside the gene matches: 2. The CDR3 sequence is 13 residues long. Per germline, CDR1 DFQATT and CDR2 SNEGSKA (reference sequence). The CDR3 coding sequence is TGCAGTGCTAGTCGGACAGGGGATTCACCCCTCCACTTT. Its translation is CSASRTGDSPLHF.

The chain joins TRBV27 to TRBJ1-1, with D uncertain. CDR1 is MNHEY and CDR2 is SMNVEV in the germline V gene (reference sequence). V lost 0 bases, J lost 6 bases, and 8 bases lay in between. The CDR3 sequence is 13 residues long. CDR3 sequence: CASSLSGIAEAFF. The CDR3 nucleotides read TGTGCCAGCAGTTTATCAGGGATTGCTGAAGCTTTCTTT.

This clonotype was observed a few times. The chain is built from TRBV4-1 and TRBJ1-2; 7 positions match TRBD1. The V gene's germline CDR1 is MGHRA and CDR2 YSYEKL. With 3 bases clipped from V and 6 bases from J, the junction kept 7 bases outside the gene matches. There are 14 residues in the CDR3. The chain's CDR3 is CASSQGGQINGYTF. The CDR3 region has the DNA TGCGCCAGCAGCCAGGGGGGACAGATAAATGGCTACACCTTC.

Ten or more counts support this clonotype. In nucleotides, the CDR3 is TGTGCCAGCAGCTTAGCACAAACAGGGTACTACGAGCAGTACTTC. It yields the protein CASSLAQTGYYEQYF. The chain has TRBV7-2 and TRBJ2-7, with a tentative D call TRBD1 (6 bases). Trimming removed 0 bases from V and 3 bases from J, with 12 bases in between. The CDR3 consists of 15 residues. Germline assignment: CDR1 SGHTA and CDR2 FQGNSA.

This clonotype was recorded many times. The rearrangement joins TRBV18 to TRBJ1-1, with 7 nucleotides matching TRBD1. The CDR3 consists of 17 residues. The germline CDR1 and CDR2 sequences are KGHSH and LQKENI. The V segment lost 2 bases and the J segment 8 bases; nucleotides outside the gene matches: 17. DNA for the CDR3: TGTGCCAGCTCACCAAGCCTGTATCGGGACAGTAATACAGAAGCTTTCTTT. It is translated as CASSPSLYRDSNTEAFF.

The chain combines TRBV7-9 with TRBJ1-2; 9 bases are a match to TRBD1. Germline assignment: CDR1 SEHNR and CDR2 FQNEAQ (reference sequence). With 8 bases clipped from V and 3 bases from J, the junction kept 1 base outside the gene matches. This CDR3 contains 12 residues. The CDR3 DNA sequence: TGTGCCAGCCGGACAGGGGACTATGGCTACACCTTC. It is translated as CASRTGDYGYTF.

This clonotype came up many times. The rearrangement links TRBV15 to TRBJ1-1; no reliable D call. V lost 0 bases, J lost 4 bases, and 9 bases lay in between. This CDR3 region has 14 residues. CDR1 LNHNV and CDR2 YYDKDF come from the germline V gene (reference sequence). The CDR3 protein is CATSRDNRGTEAFF. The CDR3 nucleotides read TGTGCCACCAGCAGAGATAATCGAGGCACTGAAGCTTTCTTT.

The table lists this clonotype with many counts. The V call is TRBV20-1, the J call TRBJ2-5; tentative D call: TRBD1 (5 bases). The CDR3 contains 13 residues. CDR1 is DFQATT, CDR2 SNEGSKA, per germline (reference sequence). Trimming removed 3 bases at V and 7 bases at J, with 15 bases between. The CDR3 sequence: CSARRQGLRTQYF. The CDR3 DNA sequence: TGCAGTGCTAGGAGGCAGGGTTTGCGGACCCAGTACTTC.

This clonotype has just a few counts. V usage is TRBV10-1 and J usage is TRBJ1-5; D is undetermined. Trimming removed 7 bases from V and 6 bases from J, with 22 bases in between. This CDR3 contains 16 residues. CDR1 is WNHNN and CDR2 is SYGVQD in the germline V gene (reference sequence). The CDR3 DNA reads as TGCGCCAGCACCCAGAGCCCGGGATCCGCGGGTCAGCCCCAGCATTTT. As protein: CASTQSPGSAGQPQHF.

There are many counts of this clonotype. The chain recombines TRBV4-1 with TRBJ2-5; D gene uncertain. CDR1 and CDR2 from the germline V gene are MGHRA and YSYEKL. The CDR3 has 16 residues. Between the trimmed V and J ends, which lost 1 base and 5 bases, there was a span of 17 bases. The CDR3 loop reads CASSQVNLVTFETQYF. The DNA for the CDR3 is TGCGCCAGCAGCCAAGTCAACCTAGTTACTTTTGAGACCCAGTACTTC.